Listed here is a single T cell receptor beta chain. Authors' analysis steps: Estimation of nucleated cell counts relied on the amplification of reference gene primers. The assay was immunoSEQ multiplex PCR, and TCRdb's table has in-frame clones only and misses some. That table is the source of V, J and clone size, and D and trimming were worked out from the DNA. This sample has roughly 75,000 clones; 75% to 90% occur once, and the top ten carry 9.5% to 15%. CDR1 and CDR2 (germline): MNHEY, SVGAGI. The CDR3 has 14 residues. Trimming pared 8 bases from V and 4 bases from J, leaving 17 bases between. This record comes from a study of blood T cell repertoires in COVID-19. Across the whole study: Specimens from acute and convalescent COVID-19 originated in the United States, Italy and Spain.

The sample was peripheral blood. The source of this sequence is a man aged 45-65 years with COVID-19, enrolled during active disease. The V call is TRBV6-5, the J call TRBJ1-1; TRBD1 is a possible D gene (6 bases). The CDR3 sequence: CASRGRELGTEAFF. The CDR3 DNA reads TGTGCCAGCCGGGGGCGGGAGCTGGGCACTGAAGCTTTCTTT.